Listed here are 6 T cell receptor beta chains from one sample, sequenced in a study of T cell changes during pregnancy in multiple sclerosis. Sequenced by immunoSEQ multiplex PCR; TCRdb stores in-frame clones only, minus some. The sample records over 60,000 clones, 70% to 90% being singletons. Specimen: peripheral blood, collected in the first trimester of pregnancy. The receptors were sampled from a female donor with multiple sclerosis, enrolled in a pregnancy study.

The V call is TRBV9, the J call TRBJ2-1, with TRBD2 identical over 8 bases. V shed 3 bases, J shed 10 bases, and the junction held 21 bases outside the gene matches. Germline V CDR1 and CDR2: SGDLS, YYNGEE. This CDR3 region has 18 residues. The CDR3, as DNA: TGTGCCAGCAGCGCCTCCCGGGGGGGTAGGACTAGAGATCCGGAGCAGTTCTTC. Translation: CASSASRGGRTRDPEQFF.

This chain joins TRBV5-1 and TRBJ1-2; D gene ambiguous. V was trimmed by 0 bases and J by 5 bases, leaving 5 bases between them. Germline V gene lookup returns CDR1 SGHRS and CDR2 YFSETQ. The CDR3 is 12 amino acids. CDR3 amino acids: CASSLDSYGYTF. CDR3 nucleotide sequence: TGCGCCAGCAGCTTGGACTCTTATGGCTACACCTTC.

The J gene is TRBJ1-2, the V gene TRBV7-9; perhaps TRBD1 as D (6 bases). Deletions cut 5 bases from V and 4 bases from J, with 23 bases between. Per the germline V gene, CDR1 is SEHNR and CDR2 is FQNEAQ (reference sequence). The CDR3 has 17 amino acids. Written as DNA, the CDR3 is TGTGCCAGCAGCGGAAATCAGGGGAGCCGGACCTTCTATGGCTACACCTTC. Protein: CASSGNQGSRTFYGYTF.

CDR3 in DNA: TGTGCCAGCAGTGATATGGGCAGGTCGAACACTGAAGCTTTCTTT. It codes for CASSDMGRSNTEAFF. The chain carries TRBV25-1 and TRBJ1-1, with D hard to call. V was trimmed by 3 bases and J by 1 base, leaving 12 bases between them. CDR1 and CDR2 (germline): MGHDK, SYGVNS. This CDR3 comprises 15 residues.

The chain uses TRBV18 and TRBJ2-7; D ambiguous. The germline V gene encodes CDR1 KGHSH and CDR2 LQKENI. The V end was cut by 4 bases, the J end by 5 bases, with 12 bases between. This CDR3 comprises 13 residues. In DNA form, the CDR3 reads TGTGCCAGCTCACTGCAGTCACGGGACGAGCAGTACTTC. Protein sequence: CASSLQSRDEQYF.

This chain links TRBV29-1 with TRBJ2-4; 8 bases are shared with TRBD1. V lost 6 bases to trimming and J lost 0 bases; unmatched junction nucleotides: 13. Germline V gives CDR1 SQVTM, CDR2 ANQGSEA. This CDR3 contains 17 residues. CDR3 residues: CSVLGQGGGLAKNIQYF. The CDR3 nucleotides are TGCAGCGTCCTCGGACAGGGTGGGGGCCTAGCCAAAAACATTCAGTACTTC.